What follows are 18 T cell receptor beta chains derived from one specimen sequenced in a study of cytomegalovirus exposure and HLA in healthy donors. The PCR contained 60 Vbeta and 13 Jbeta primers. Measured with immunoSEQ multiplex PCR; TCRdb has only the in-frame clones, and not every one. The sample includes 100,000 to 150,000 clones, roughly 80% seen only once; the top ten take around 8.1%. Sequencing was performed on PBMCs. The receptors come from a woman in her forties or fifties in good health and CMV-seropositive.

Here the CDR3 DNA reads TGTGCCATCACCGGGACAGGAAGAAACAATGAGCAGTTCTTC. Translated, it gives CAITGTGRNNEQFF. The V and J genes are TRBV10-3 and TRBJ2-1, with 8 bases that match TRBD1. There are 14 residues in the CDR3. CDR1 and CDR2 from the germline V gene are ENHRY and SYGVKD. V trimming: 7 bases; J trimming: 5 bases; junction bases outside the gene matches: 7.

The chain joins TRBV5-1 to TRBJ2-3, with 10 bases fitting TRBD1. Germline V gives CDR1 SGHRS, CDR2 YFSETQ. Unmatched junction bases numbered 15, after V lost 3 bases and J lost 5 bases. CDR3 size: 18 residues. The CDR3 coding sequence is TGCGCCAGCAGCTCGATGGGTTCCGGGACAGGGGCGGGAGATACGCAGTATTTT. This translates into CASSSMGSGTGAGDTQYF.

The rearrangement uses TRBV29-1 and TRBJ1-1; weak D call: TRBD1 (6 bases). This CDR3 region has 14 residues. Germline V CDR1 and CDR2: SQVTM, ANQGSEA. This CDR3 reads CTHTGFAANTEAFF. CDR3 DNA: TGCACACATACAGGGTTCGCCGCGAACACTGAAGCTTTCTTT.

The chain employs TRBV21-1 and TRBJ2-7; TRBD2, the table's D call, was not compared with the DNA. TRBV21-1 is marked as a pseudogene. The CDR3 contains 9 residues. CDR3 loop: CASLIEQYF. As DNA, the CDR3 is TGTGCCAGCCTAATCGAGCAGTACTTC.

This clone has a handful of counts. The chain is built from TRBV5-6 and TRBJ1-2; D possibly corresponds to TRBD1 (6 bases). This CDR3 region has 16 residues. V was cut by 4 bases and J by 3 bases, with 19 bases left in between. Looked up from germline, CDR1 is SGHDT and CDR2 is YYEEEE. The CDR3 nucleotides are TGTGCCAGCAGCCCAGGGGCCATGGACGCTTACTATGGCTACACCTTC. Amino acids: CASSPGAMDAYYGYTF.

This clone was counted only a few times. V is TRBV10-2 and J is TRBJ1-5; a possible D gene is TRBD1 (5 bases). The germline gives CDR1 WSHSY, CDR2 SAAADI. CDR3 length equals 13 residues. V lost 7 bases and J lost 5, with 12 bases in between. CDR3 sequence reads: CASKQGSDQPQHF. The CDR3 DNA reads as TGCGCCAGCAAGCAGGGTTCGGATCAGCCCCAGCATTTT.

V and J are TRBV19 and TRBJ2-2, with D perhaps matching TRBD2 (5 bases). CDR1 LNHDA and CDR2 SQIVND come from the germline V gene (reference sequence). The V end lost 3 bases, the J end lost 4 bases, and 9 bases lay between the germline ends. The CDR3 sequence is 14 residues long. The CDR3 region is CASSITGFTGELFF. The CDR3 bases are TGTGCCAGTAGTATTACGGGGTTCACCGGGGAGCTGTTTTTT.

The CDR3 region has the DNA TGTGCCAGCAGCTCTGATGCGAGAGGCGAGCAGTACTTC. As protein: CASSSDARGEQYF. V is TRBV7-9 and J is TRBJ2-7; no clear D gene. There are 13 residues in the CDR3. Trimming removed 4 bases from V and 6 bases from J, with 13 bases in between. Germline values: CDR1 SEHNR, CDR2 FQNEAQ (reference sequence). Full variable domain (remainder filled in from reference TRBV7-9 and TRBJ2-7): DTGVSQNPRHKITKRGQNVTFRCDPISEHNRLYWYRQTLGQGPEFLTYFQNEAQLEKSRLLSDRFSAERPKGSFSTLEIQRTEQGDSAMYLCASSSDARGEQYFGPGTRLTVT.

The chain carries TRBV2 and TRBJ1-4; D remains ambiguous. Germline V gene data show CDR1 as SNHLY and CDR2 as FYNNEI. Trimming took off 2 bases at V and 7 bases at J, with 11 bases between the two ends. CDR3 length: 14 amino acids. As DNA, the CDR3 is TGTGCCAGCAGTGAATTCGGGGTTAGTGAAAAACTGTTTTTT. Protein: CASSEFGVSEKLFF.

Regarding this clone: The junction differs from germline at one of its ends, possibly a read error. The chain combines TRBV7-7 with TRBJ2-5; D might be TRBD1 (6 bases). The CDR3 consists of 13 residues. CDR1 and CDR2 from the germline V gene are SSHAT and FNYEAQ (reference sequence). The CDR3 nucleotides are TGTGCTAGCAGCGTTGACAGGAGGAGGACCCAGTACTTC. Its protein is CASSVDRRRTQYF.

Note on this clone: Other DNA variants within this sample encode the same CDR3. The rearrangement links TRBV7-2 to TRBJ2-7; 7 positions match TRBD1. The CDR3 is 14 amino acids. J was trimmed by 0 bases and V by 5 bases; bases with no gene match: 4. Germline CDR1 reads SGHTA; CDR2 reads FQGNSA. CDR3 coding DNA: TGTGCCAGCAGCCCACAGGGGTCCTCCTACGAGCAGTACTTC. Amino acids: CASSPQGSSYEQYF.

The chain joins TRBV6-5 to TRBJ1-4, with 7 nucleotides matching TRBD1. Germline-derived CDR1 and CDR2 are MNHEY and SVGAGI. V was pared by 6 bases and J by 6 bases, with 7 bases of the junction left unmatched. This CDR3 has 14 residues. CDR3 bases: TGTGCCAGCAGGAGACAGGGTGGGGATGAAAAACTGTTTTTT. It translates to CASRRQGGDEKLFF.

The V and J genes are TRBV2 and TRBJ1-5; TRBD1 might be the D (5 bases). V shed 4 bases and J shed 5 bases, with 15 bases lying between them. CDR1 and CDR2 from the germline V gene are SNHLY and FYNNEI. This CDR3 is 15 amino acids long. CDR3 loop: CASSGDAGRDQPQHF. CDR3 nucleotide sequence: TGTGCCAGCAGTGGGGACGCGGGGAGGGATCAGCCCCAGCATTTT.

This clone was counted a few times. J is TRBJ2-5 and V is TRBV7-6; D is uncertain. CDR3 length equals 16 residues. V lost 2 bases and J 5 bases, leaving 18 bases between the germline ends. From germline, CDR1 is SGHVS and CDR2 FNYEAQ. The CDR3 loop reads CASSLQYSPLLETQYF. In DNA form, the CDR3 reads TGTGCCAGCAGCTTACAGTACAGCCCCTTGCTGGAGACCCAGTACTTC.

The V gene is TRBV7-9, the J gene TRBJ2-3; a possible D gene is TRBD1 (5 bases). The CDR3 consists of 16 residues. V gave up 3 bases and J gave up 2 bases, with 15 bases separating them. Germline values: CDR1 SEHNR, CDR2 FQNEAQ (reference sequence). Written as DNA, the CDR3 is TGTGCCAGCAGCTTGGGGCCAGTTCCCATCACAGATACGCAGTATTTT. It is translated as CASSLGPVPITDTQYF.

The V call is TRBV7-9, the J call TRBJ1-4, with D perhaps TRBD1 (6 bases). The CDR3 loop spans 15 amino acids. Germline-derived CDR1 and CDR2 are SEHNR and FQNEAQ (reference sequence). The ends were cut back, 3 bases at V and 4 bases at J, with 12 bases in the middle. DNA of the CDR3: TGTGCCAGCAGCTTTCTGGGACAAGTTAATGAAAAACTGTTTTTT. Translation gives CASSFLGQVNEKLFF.

The V call is TRBV7-9, the J call TRBJ2-2; the D gene is possibly TRBD1 (5 bases). V was shortened by 5 bases and J by 0 bases, with 13 bases between the two germline ends. The V gene's germline CDR1 is SEHNR and CDR2 FQNEAQ (reference sequence). The CDR3 contains 16 residues. The CDR3 DNA reads TGTGCCAGCAGCCAACAGCCAGGGACGAACACCGGGGAGCTGTTTTTT. Encoded protein: CASSQQPGTNTGELFF.

J is TRBJ2-3 and V is TRBV15; TRBD2 matches at 8 bases. The junction had 13 bases not matched to a gene; V was cut back by 8 bases and J by 3 bases. The CDR3 contains 16 residues. Germline CDR1 LNHNV, CDR2 YYDKDF (reference sequence). CDR3 coding DNA: TGTGCCACCCAAGCAGTACTAGCGGTCTCGACAGATACGCAGTATTTT. Amino acid sequence: CATQAVLAVSTDTQYF.